This TCR beta chain was recorded in a study of cytomegalovirus exposure and HLA in healthy donors. Study conclusions and caveats: Specificity for CMV antigens was confirmed in vitro for a few of the CMV-associated chains. Most subjects' HLA-A and HLA-B alleles were reportedly predicted from TCR beta sequences. The study dropped some indistinguishable V segments, TRBV6-2 and TRBV6-3 among them.

J gave up 4 bases and V 0 bases, and 5 bases lay outside the gene matches. Germline V gene lookup returns CDR1 LGHNT and CDR2 FRNRAP. The CDR3 sequence is 15 residues long. Note on this clone: Its antigen is as yet unknown.

The PCR had 60 Vbeta and 13 Jbeta primers. Assay: immunoSEQ multiplex PCR; the TCRdb copy retains only in-frame clones and omits some. The sample yields about 130,000 clones, roughly 77% seen once. Sequencing was done on a sample of PBMCs. The clonotype originates from a man aged 25 to 40 in good health. The rearrangement uses TRBV12-5 and TRBJ1-1, with TRBD1 matching 7 bases. CDR3 DNA sequence: TGTGCTAGTGGTTTGGTACTAGGGGGCTTCACTGAAGCTTTCTTT. It specifies CASGLVLGGFTEAFF.